The 23 T cell receptor beta chains given below trace back to one sample, sequenced in a study of blood T cells in healthy people across ages. Through a sample-barcoded 5' primer and a J-beta primer mix, a second PCR was run for roughly 6 to 11 cycles. TCRdb re-called the 5' RACE reads through MiXCR, storing one row per CDR3 protein. This sample carries about a million distinct CDR3 sequences, roughly 50% of them seen once, and the ten largest clones take about 20%. Sequencing was performed on blood. The receptors originated from a woman in her fifties or sixties in good health.

The rearrangement uses TRBV7-2 and TRBJ2-4; a possible D gene is TRBD1 (6 bases). CDR1 and CDR2 from the germline V gene are SGHTA and FQGNSA. Trimming removed 2 bases at V and 13 bases at J, with 12 bases between. This CDR3 region has 12 residues. The CDR3 DNA follows: TGTGCCAGCAGCTTATACAGGGTGGAGCAGTACTTC. Protein sequence: CASSLYRVEQYF.

The rearrangement uses TRBV6-1 and TRBJ2-3; D perhaps matches TRBD2 (7 bases). This CDR3 is 14 amino acids long. The V end lost 5 bases, the J end lost 4 bases, and 13 bases lay between the germline ends. The germline V gene encodes CDR1 MNHNS and CDR2 SASEGT. Here the CDR3 DNA reads TGTGCCAGCAGTCCGGGGGGACAATCAGATACGCAGTATTTT. Its protein is CASSPGGQSDTQYF.

The chain recombines TRBV28 with TRBJ2-1; 10 nucleotides line up with TRBD2. The CDR3 sequence is 18 residues long. Germline trimming cut 1 base from V and 8 bases from J; bases unmatched to any gene: 14. Per the germline V gene, CDR1 is MDHEN and CDR2 is SYDVKM. The CDR3 loop is CASSLFFRRSGRDHEQFF. DNA for the CDR3: TGTGCCAGCAGTTTATTCTTCAGGCGGAGCGGGAGGGACCATGAGCAGTTCTTC.

V is TRBV9 and J is TRBJ2-5; D is undetermined. V shed 0 bases and J shed 5 bases, with 14 bases lying between them. Per the germline V gene, CDR1 is SGDLS and CDR2 is YYNGEE. This CDR3 is built from 15 residues. As DNA, the CDR3 is TGTGCCAGCAGCGTAGTATCCCTAGTAGGGGAGACCCAGTACTTC. Residues: CASSVVSLVGETQYF.

The chain couples TRBV20-1 to TRBJ2-5; D is undetermined. The CDR3 has 12 residues. In germline, CDR1 is DFQATT, CDR2 SNEGSKA (reference sequence). V was trimmed by 5 bases and J by 11 bases, leaving 18 bases between them. This CDR3 reads CSAQTFWNEQYF. The DNA of the CDR3 is TGCAGTGCTCAAACCTTTTGGAATGAGCAGTACTTC.

The genes are TRBV11-2 and TRBJ1-5; D remains unclear. This CDR3 is built from 18 residues. Germline V CDR1 and CDR2: SGHAT, FQNNGV. Trimming stripped 5 bases from V and 4 bases from J, with 24 bases between. CDR3 loop: CASSALLLKQLGNQPQHF. The CDR3 region has the DNA TGTGCCAGCAGCGCATTACTTCTAAAACAGTTAGGGAATCAGCCCCAGCATTTT.

This chain connects TRBV24-1 to TRBJ1-1; D gene uncertain. The CDR3 has 13 amino acids. V was pared by 10 bases and J by 1 base, with 12 bases between. Looked up from germline, CDR1 is KGHDR and CDR2 is SFDVKD. The DNA of the CDR3 is TGTGCCACTCGGCTGGGCGGGAACACTGAAGCTTTCTTT. As protein: CATRLGGNTEAFF.

The chain recombines TRBV28 with TRBJ2-1; 10 positions agree with TRBD2. Per germline, CDR1 MDHEN and CDR2 SYDVKM. The CDR3 is 12 residues long. Trimming at V came to 6 bases and at J to 15 bases, leaving 8 bases not matched to a gene. The CDR3 reads CASRSSGRGRFF. For the CDR3, the DNA is TGTGCCAGCAGATCCAGCGGGAGGGGGCGGTTCTTC.

The chain has TRBV28 and TRBJ2-3, with a weak D call TRBD2 (6 bases). CDR3 length: 17 amino acids. Germline values: CDR1 MDHEN, CDR2 SYDVKM. The V end was cut by 2 bases, the J end by 4 bases, with 19 bases between. The CDR3 DNA is TGTGCCAGCAGTTTACTGGGAAGGGGATCGGGAGCAGATACGCAGTATTTT. As protein: CASSLLGRGSGADTQYF.

V usage is TRBV4-3 and J usage is TRBJ1-4; no firm D call. Germline CDR1 LGHNA, CDR2 YSLEER. Trimming pared 0 bases from V and 6 bases from J, leaving 14 bases between. The CDR3 runs 16 residues. The CDR3 protein is CASSQDLLGADEKLFF. CDR3 DNA: TGCGCCAGCAGCCAAGATCTCCTAGGTGCGGATGAAAAACTGTTTTTT.

The chain employs TRBV30 and TRBJ1-5, with no clear D. The V gene's germline CDR1 is GTSNPN and CDR2 SVGIG (reference sequence). The CDR3 consists of 15 residues. Deletions cut 3 bases from V and 1 base from J, with 13 bases between. CDR3 protein: CAWRTVTPSNQPQHF. The CDR3 nucleotides are TGTGCCTGGAGAACGGTTACTCCCAGCAATCAGCCCCAGCATTTT.

This clonotype appeared a few times. V and J are TRBV4-3 and TRBJ2-7, with D possibly matching TRBD2 (6 bases). The V and J ends lost 1 base and 3 bases respectively, with 13 bases between them. The CDR3 is made up of 15 amino acids. Germline V gene lookup returns CDR1 LGHNA and CDR2 YSLEER. CDR3 region: CASSQVAGPIYEQYF. Here the CDR3 DNA reads TGCGCCAGCAGCCAAGTTGCGGGACCCATCTACGAGCAGTACTTC.

This chain links TRBV7-2 with TRBJ2-7; 8 bases fit TRBD2. The CDR3 has 15 amino acids. V lost 5 bases and J lost 1; bases outside the gene matches: 7. CDR1 and CDR2 (germline): SGHTA, FQGNSA. The CDR3 coding sequence is TGTGCCAGCAGCCGGGGGGGCGGTCCGTCCTACGAGCAGTACTTC. It codes for CASSRGGGPSYEQYF.

This clonotype occurred once. The chain uses TRBV28 and TRBJ2-4; 8 bases are a match to TRBD2. The J call is doubtful: the DNA matches TRBJ2-7 better. This CDR3 is 13 amino acids long. Germline assignment: CDR1 MDHEN and CDR2 SYDVKM. The CDR3 loop is CASSAPAGGEQYF. The CDR3 DNA reads as TGTGCCAGCAGTGCCCCGGCGGGGGGCGAGCAGTACTTC.

The genes are TRBV25-1 and TRBJ2-3; no reliable D call. The CDR3 has 14 amino acids. V was clipped by 1 base and J by 2 bases, with 7 bases between them. CDR1 is MGHDK, CDR2 SYGVNS, per germline. The chain's CDR3 is CASSEFQNTDTQYF. CDR3 in DNA: TGTGCCAGCAGTGAATTTCAGAACACAGATACGCAGTATTTT.

The J gene is TRBJ2-1, the V gene TRBV20-1; 7 bases align to TRBD1. V shed 4 bases, J shed 3 bases, and the junction held 9 bases outside the gene matches. CDR3 size: 15 residues. Germline values: CDR1 DFQATT, CDR2 SNEGSKA (reference sequence). Written as DNA, the CDR3 is TGCAGTGCTACCCGGGACAGAGCTCACTACAATGAGCAGTTCTTC. It yields the protein CSATRDRAHYNEQFF.

The chain has TRBV7-2 and TRBJ2-7; 8 nucleotides agree with TRBD2. Losses at the gene ends were 5 bases for V and 2 bases for J; bases not matched to a gene: 5. The germline V gene encodes CDR1 SGHTA and CDR2 FQGNSA. The CDR3 length is 14 residues. CDR3 residues: CASSRIAGPYEQYF. The CDR3 nucleotides are TGTGCCAGCAGCCGAATAGCGGGACCCTACGAGCAGTACTTC.

This clonotype was counted a single time. The V gene is TRBV19, the J gene TRBJ2-4, with D tentatively TRBD2 (6 bases). Near its end, the DNA agrees better with TRBJ2-7, so the J call may be wrong. The germline V gene encodes CDR1 LNHDA and CDR2 SQIVND (reference sequence). The CDR3 sequence is 13 residues long. DNA for the CDR3: TGTGCCAGTAGATCCCCGGGGGAGTACGAGCAGTACTTC. It is translated as CASRSPGEYEQYF.

The CDR3 loop is CASAKVGETQYF. The CDR3 coding sequence is TGTGCCAGCGCAAAGGTTGGAGAGACCCAGTACTTC. The chain uses TRBV14 and TRBJ2-7, with unresolved D. The J call may be mistaken, given a closer DNA end match to TRBJ2-5. This CDR3 comprises 12 residues. CDR1 is SGHDN and CDR2 is FVKESK in the germline V gene.

This sequence joins TRBV19 and TRBJ2-3; D remains ambiguous. The germline V gene has CDR1 LNHDA and CDR2 SQIVND (reference sequence). The CDR3 is made up of 13 amino acids. Trimming removed 6 bases at V and 6 bases at J, with 13 bases between. The CDR3 coding sequence is TGTGCCAGTAGCCGATACGACGGGGATACGCAGTATTTT. Its protein product is CASSRYDGDTQYF.

This clonotype has just a few counts. The V and J genes are TRBV4-2 and TRBJ2-4; TRBD2 is a possible D gene (6 bases). CDR1 is LGHNA, CDR2 YNFKEQ, per germline. Trimming cost V 1 base and J 13 bases, with 17 bases left between them. The CDR3 consists of 14 residues. The CDR3 loop reads CASSQAIGSRGQYF. The CDR3 bases are TGTGCCAGCAGCCAAGCGATAGGTTCACGGGGGCAGTACTTC.

The CDR3, as DNA: TGTGCCAGCAGCTTTATAAACCTTTACGAGCAGTACTTC. Its protein product is CASSFINLYEQYF. The chain couples TRBV5-6 to TRBJ2-5, with D hard to call. The tail of the sequence fits TRBJ2-7 better, so the J call may be wrong. Germline CDR1 reads SGHDT; CDR2 reads YYEEEE. The CDR3 covers 13 residues.

This chain links TRBV10-3 with TRBJ2-7; 7 bases line up with TRBD2. Germline values: CDR1 ENHRY, CDR2 SYGVKD. The CDR3 loop spans 13 amino acids. V trimming: 3 bases; J trimming: 2 bases; junction bases outside the gene matches: 1. The CDR3 DNA is TGTGCCATCAGTGAAGGACTAGCCTACGAGCAGTACTTC. As protein: CAISEGLAYEQYF.